The 28 T cell receptor beta chains given below trace back to one sample, sequenced in a study of identical twins. TCRdb called the 5' RACE reads again in MiXCR, with one record for every CDR3 protein. The repertoire has around 480,000 distinct CDR3 sequences, roughly 13% of them found once; the top ten carry approximately 0.98%. These records were also assigned to another study, of yellow fever vaccine responses in identical twins.

The sample taken for sequencing was CD4+ T cells sorted from blood. The origin of the receptors is a woman younger than 30 in good health.

This clonotype has just a few counts. The chain uses TRBV25-1 and TRBJ1-6; D possibly corresponds to TRBD1 (6 bases). Germline CDR1 reads MGHDK; CDR2 reads SYGVNS. V gave up 6 bases and J gave up 9 bases, with 15 bases separating them. The CDR3 is 14 residues long. The CDR3 DNA is TGTGCCAGCAGCTACAGGGTAGGGAGTTCACCCCTCCACTTT. Protein product: CASSYRVGSSPLHF. The full variable domain, completed using reference TRBV25-1 and TRBJ1-6, is EADIYQTPRYLVIGTGKKITLECSQTMGHDKMYWYQQDPGMELHLIHYSYGVNSTEKGDLSSESTVSRIRTEHFPLTLESARPSHTSQYLCASSYRVGSSPLHFGNGTRLTVT.

J is TRBJ2-5 and V is TRBV11-2; TRBD2 matches at 12 bases. Germline V lookup: CDR1 SGHAT, CDR2 FQNNGV. CDR3 size: 20 residues. V lost 5 bases and J lost 3; bases outside the gene matches: 19. In nucleotides, the CDR3 is TGTGCCAGCAGCCTTGGGACAAAACCCGGACTAGCGGGGATTAAAGAGACCCAGTACTTC. Protein sequence: CASSLGTKPGLAGIKETQYF.

J is TRBJ1-2 and V is TRBV30; D is unresolved. Germline V gene data show CDR1 as GTSNPN and CDR2 as SVGIG (reference sequence). CDR3 length: 14 amino acids. The germline V and J ends were trimmed by 2 bases and 4 bases, with 14 bases remaining between them. This chain's CDR3 is CAWSLARTSYGYTF. Written as DNA, the CDR3 is TGTGCCTGGAGTTTGGCCAGAACCAGCTATGGCTACACCTTC.

V gene TRBV10-3 combines with J gene TRBJ2-5; TRBD1 matches at 8 bases. The germline V gene has CDR1 ENHRY and CDR2 SYGVKD. This CDR3 has 14 residues. V was clipped by 0 bases and J by 5 bases; unmatched bases: 2. The CDR3 reads CAISESTGAETQYF. In DNA, the CDR3 is TGTGCCATCAGTGAGTCGACAGGGGCGGAGACCCAGTACTTC.

The rearrangement joins TRBV18 to TRBJ2-7; D is uncertain. Per the germline V gene, CDR1 is KGHSH and CDR2 is LQKENI. The CDR3 totals 14 residues. V lost 3 bases to trimming and J lost 4 bases, with 13 bases between them. The CDR3 loop is CASSPIGPSYEQYF. CDR3 in DNA: TGTGCCAGCTCACCGATTGGACCCTCTTACGAGCAGTACTTC.

The chain recombines TRBV5-4 with TRBJ2-3; D possibly matches TRBD1 or TRBD2 (5 bases each). This CDR3 has 14 residues. The germline CDR1 and CDR2 sequences are SGHNT and YYREEE (reference sequence). V lost 4 bases, J lost 2 bases, and 11 bases lay in between. CDR3 region: CASSPGADTDTQYF. Written as DNA, the CDR3 is TGTGCCAGCAGCCCCGGGGCTGACACAGATACGCAGTATTTT. The full variable domain, its missing parts supplied by reference TRBV5-4 and TRBJ2-3, is ETGVTQSPTHLIKTRGQQVTLRCSSQSGHNTVSWYQQALGQGPQFIFQYYREEENGRGNFPPRFSGLQFPNYSSELNVNALELDDSALYLCASSPGADTDTQYFGPGTRLTVL.

This clonotype was counted many times. This sequence joins TRBV6-2 or TRBV6-3 and TRBJ2-1, with 7 positions matching TRBD2. Germline V gene lookup returns CDR1 MNHEY and CDR2 SVGEGT. The CDR3 spans 15 residues. V shed 4 bases and J 2 bases; nucleotides not matched to a gene: 5. CDR3 nucleotides: TGTGCCAGCAGTTTAGAGCGGGGCACCTACAATGAGCAGTTCTTC. It is translated as CASSLERGTYNEQFF.

As DNA, the CDR3 is TGTGCCAGCAGTTACTCGACTAGCGGGAGGGCCCGACCAACCGAGCAGTACTTC. Its translation is CASSYSTSGRARPTEQYF. This sequence joins TRBV6-5 and TRBJ2-7, with 14 bases that match TRBD2. Germline loops: CDR1 MNHEY, CDR2 SVGAGI. This CDR3 spans 18 amino acids. V trimming: 0 bases; J trimming: 6 bases; junction bases outside the gene matches: 10.

The rearrangement uses TRBV18 and TRBJ2-5; 10 positions match TRBD2. This CDR3 comprises 18 residues. The V and J ends lost 5 bases and 4 bases, in that order; junction bases with no gene match: 16. Germline lookup yields CDR1 KGHSH and CDR2 LQKENI. The CDR3 DNA follows: TGTGCCAGCTCATCCACCTCCGCTGCACTAGCGGGATTAGAGACCCAGTACTTC. It codes for CASSSTSAALAGLETQYF.

The rearrangement joins TRBV30 to TRBJ2-5; 9 bases fit TRBD1. Trimming cost V 2 bases and J 6 bases; bases outside gene matches: 10. The CDR3 spans 15 residues. The germline CDR1 and CDR2 sequences are GTSNPN and SVGIG (reference sequence). The CDR3 bases are TGTGCCTGGAGTCCAGGCCGACAGGGGGTGAAGACCCAGTACTTC. It codes for CAWSPGRQGVKTQYF.

The chain recombines TRBV20-1 with TRBJ1-5, with D maybe TRBD1 (6 bases). Germline V gene data show CDR1 as DFQATT and CDR2 as SNEGSKA (reference sequence). Trimming stripped 4 bases from V and 5 bases from J, with 15 bases between. The length of the CDR3 is 14 residues. This chain's CDR3 is CSANRQGSDQPQHF. DNA of the CDR3: TGCAGTGCTAACCGGCAGGGGAGTGATCAGCCCCAGCATTTT.

The table lists this clonotype with a few counts. The chain carries TRBV21-1 and TRBJ2-2; TRBD1, as called in the table, went unchecked against the DNA. TRBV21-1 is a listed pseudogene. CDR3 length: 16 residues. The CDR3 spells CASSKRGQAGAGELFF. The CDR3 nucleotides read TGTGCCAGCAGCAAACGGGGGCAGGCCGGCGCCGGGGAGCTGTTTTTT.

This clonotype was seen a handful of times. The rearrangement links TRBV10-2 to TRBJ2-1; 9 bases are a match to TRBD2. V lost 6 bases to trimming and J lost 7 bases; unmatched junction nucleotides: 10. CDR3 size: 15 residues. The V gene's germline CDR1 is WSHSY and CDR2 SAAADI. The CDR3 DNA is TGCGCCAGCAGGGAGATAGCGGGAGTAGGTAATGAGCAGTTCTTC. As protein: CASREIAGVGNEQFF.

In its sample, this clonotype was seen a few times. This chain connects TRBV12-3 or TRBV12-4 to TRBJ2-3; 8 positions agree with TRBD2. The CDR3 length is 15 residues. The junction had 3 bases not matched to a gene; V was cut back by 3 bases and J by 1 base. The CDR3 bases are TGTGCCAGCAGTTTTCTTAGCGGGGGCACAGATACGCAGTATTTT. It codes for CASSFLSGGTDTQYF.

This clonotype appeared a few times. CDR3 bases: TGTGGATCGGGGACAGACTCCTACAATGAGCAGTTCTTC. Its protein is CGSGTDSYNEQFF. The chain employs TRBV6-2 or TRBV6-3 and TRBJ2-1; 7 bases line up with TRBD1. The CDR3 consists of 13 residues. Germline CDR1 and CDR2: MNHEY and SVGEGT.

This clonotype appeared many times. The chain links TRBV29-1 to TRBJ2-5; TRBD1 matches at 8 bases. The CDR3 is 14 amino acids. The germline CDR1 and CDR2 sequences are SQVTM and ANQGSEA. V was clipped by 8 bases and J by 4 bases; unmatched bases: 12. CDR3: CSSSTQGAGETQYF. The DNA of the CDR3 is TGCAGCTCGTCAACCCAGGGGGCAGGAGAGACCCAGTACTTC.

V usage is TRBV18 and J usage is TRBJ2-7; a weak D match, TRBD1 (6 bases). V lost 2 bases to trimming and J lost 7 bases, with 24 bases between them. Looked up from germline, CDR1 is KGHSH and CDR2 is LQKENI. CDR3 length: 17 residues. The CDR3, as DNA: TGTGCCAGCTCACCATTTGCCGGACAGAATACGAGGACAGAGCAGTACTTC. The encoded protein is CASSPFAGQNTRTEQYF.

The chain links TRBV7-2 to TRBJ2-7, with 9 nucleotides matching TRBD2. The V segment lost 5 bases and the J segment 5 bases; nucleotides outside the gene matches: 10. This CDR3 has 15 residues. The germline CDR1 and CDR2 sequences are SGHTA and FQGNSA. CDR3 protein: CASSPLAGPRNEQYF. CDR3 DNA: TGTGCCAGCAGCCCACTAGCGGGCCCTAGAAACGAGCAGTACTTC.

This clonotype occurred a few times. The chain recombines TRBV5-1 with TRBJ2-7; 12 bases align to TRBD1. Germline V CDR1 and CDR2: SGHRS, YFSETQ. V gave up 5 bases and J gave up 5 bases; unmatched junction bases: 8. This CDR3 contains 15 residues. CDR3 bases: TGCGCCAGCAGTTTTCGGGACAGGGGGCGGGACGAGCAGTACTTC. This encodes CASSFRDRGRDEQYF.

The V and J genes are TRBV5-1 and TRBJ2-4; no firm D call. V dropped 0 bases and J dropped 5 bases, with 6 bases sitting between them. The V gene's germline CDR1 is SGHRS and CDR2 YFSETQ. The CDR3 runs 13 residues. CDR3 protein: CASSLAIENIQYF. In DNA form, the CDR3 reads TGCGCCAGCAGCTTGGCCATTGAAAACATTCAGTACTTC.

This clonotype was seen more than once but under ten times. Here the CDR3 DNA reads TGCGCCAGCAGCTCGGACAGGGGCTCTGGGGCCAACGTCCTGACTTTC. Its protein product is CASSSDRGSGANVLTF. The chain couples TRBV5-1 to TRBJ2-6; 9 positions agree with TRBD1. Per the germline V gene, CDR1 is SGHRS and CDR2 is YFSETQ. The CDR3 loop spans 16 amino acids. With 3 bases clipped from V and 0 bases from J, the junction kept 1 base outside the gene matches.

This clonotype was seen many times. This chain joins TRBV12-3 or TRBV12-4 and TRBJ2-1; 11 bases fit TRBD2. Trimming cost V 6 bases and J 2 bases; bases outside gene matches: 6. The CDR3 runs to 16 residues. As DNA, the CDR3 is TGTGCCAGCAGCCGAGTAGCGGGAGGGCCCTACAATGAGCAGTTCTTC. This translates into CASSRVAGGPYNEQFF.

V is TRBV30 and J is TRBJ2-7; TRBD1 matches 11 bases. Germline values: CDR1 GTSNPN, CDR2 SVGIG (reference sequence). V was clipped by 5 bases and J by 1 base; unmatched bases: 4. This CDR3 spans 14 amino acids. The CDR3 bases are TGTGCCTGGGGACAGGGGGCGAGGTCCTACGAGCAGTACTTC. This codes for CAWGQGARSYEQYF.

This clonotype was counted only a few times. The chain links TRBV25-1 to TRBJ2-1, with 10 positions matching TRBD2. Trimming at V came to 7 bases and at J to 3 bases, leaving 6 bases not matched to a gene. The length of the CDR3 is 15 residues. From germline, CDR1 is MGHDK and CDR2 SYGVNS. DNA of the CDR3: TGTGCCAGCACGACCGGGACTAGCGTCTACAATGAGCAGTTCTTC. It codes for CASTTGTSVYNEQFF.

V is TRBV6-5 and J is TRBJ2-1; TRBD2 might be the D (7 bases). V was shortened by 0 bases and J by 0 bases, with 12 bases between the two germline ends. The length of the CDR3 is 17 residues. Looked up from germline, CDR1 is MNHEY and CDR2 is SVGAGI. Here the CDR3 reads CASSYSQGRGSYNEQFF. The CDR3 nucleotides are TGTGCCAGCAGTTACTCGCAGGGGAGGGGCTCCTACAATGAGCAGTTCTTC.

The chain combines TRBV11-2 with TRBJ2-2; 7 nucleotides line up with TRBD2. V shed 6 bases and J 2 bases; nucleotides not matched to a gene: 3. Germline-derived CDR1 and CDR2 are SGHAT and FQNNGV. The CDR3 loop spans 14 amino acids. CDR3: CASRLAVNTGELFF. The CDR3 DNA follows: TGTGCCAGCAGGCTAGCGGTAAACACCGGGGAGCTGTTTTTT.

This clonotype showed up just a few times. V is TRBV29-1 and J is TRBJ2-1; D is perhaps TRBD1 (5 bases). The CDR3 runs 10 residues. The V gene lost 5 bases and the J gene lost 10 bases, with 9 bases spanning the gap. CDR1 is SQVTM, CDR2 ANQGSEA, per germline. CDR3 loop: CSVQGREQFF. The CDR3 nucleotides read TGCAGCGTTCAGGGAAGAGAGCAGTTCTTC.

The J gene is TRBJ2-7, the V gene TRBV11-2, with D possibly being TRBD1 (6 bases). Germline CDR1 reads SGHAT; CDR2 reads FQNNGV. Deletions cut 1 base from V and 4 bases from J, with 8 bases between. CDR3 length: 13 residues. CDR3 DNA: TGTGCCAGCAGCTTAGGGGACAAGTACGAGCAGTACTTC. Protein: CASSLGDKYEQYF.